Sequencing of this T cell receptor beta chain was carried out in a study of tumor and adjacent non-tumor tissue in lung cancer (dated by TCRdb to 2016 to 2019). Some background on the complete study: Of the cohort, 11 to 12 patients had adenocarcinoma, 2 had squamous cell carcinoma and 1 had small cell lung cancer. Ages among the roughly 15 patients ranged from roughly 31 to 85 years, there were about ten men and 5 women, and disease was at TNM stage I to III. In total, sequencing yielded 100 million to 150 million productive TCRbeta reads, which works out to an average of about 4.2 million reads per sample. The study compared bulk TCRbeta repertoires between lung tumor tissue and matched distant non-tumor lung tissue from over twelve lung cancer patients. A few dozen paired specimens, one tumor and one normal lung sample per patient, were profiled by TCRbeta CDR3 sequencing.

Overall results and qualifications from the work: In normal lung, the top 100 clones accounted for a significantly larger cumulative share of the repertoire than in tumor tissue. Neither the sequencing platform nor unique molecular identifiers are named or mentioned anywhere in the methods. Tumor tissue showed significantly higher TCR diversity (inverse Simpson) than normal lung tissue, at roughly 390 vs 170 (P = 0.0075, Mann-Whitney U test). Only approximately 14 patients were included in the cohort, and the need for larger samples and more detailed clinical data was noted by the authors. Because peripheral blood was not sequenced, blood TCRbeta repertoires in the lung cancer patients of the study were not examined. TCR diversity was significantly higher in younger patients, and greater tumor TCR diversity was associated with shorter overall survival and shorter disease-free survival.

Receptor amplification or capture employed multiplex PCR. These reads were obtained on an Illumina HiSeq 2500. TCRbeta libraries were built by three rounds of nested PCR using primers (Table S4), following protocols modified from ARM-PCR. Before sequencing, PCR products of 200-500 bp were cut from the gel and purified using the QIAquick gel extraction kit. The paper's data handling went like this. Reads were cleaned with Trimmomatic, merged with FLASH into complete CDR3 sequences, and assigned to V(D)J germline segments with MiTCR. Clonal diversity was computed as the inverse Simpson's index with VDJtools. A read counted as productive if the sequence was in-frame and lacked a premature stop codon. TCRdb applied fastp at Q25 and MiXCR to the public reads, then kept only in-frame beta chains. Each CDR3 protein appears once, grouped with its most common genes and DNA. The V and J calls reflect TCRdb's pipeline rather than the authors' work. This sample is represented by fewer than 100,000 distinct CDR3 sequences; approximately 81% of them were singletons. The biggest ten clones account for 51% of the sample.

CDR1 and CDR2 (MNHNS, SASEGT) derive from the germline V gene. The cysteine opens and the phenylalanine closes a CDR3 of 15 amino acids. The entry retains the CDR3 DNA only, 45 bases that are in frame from base 1. Bulk unsorted tissue served as the source for RNA extraction, and RNA quality was assessed using a NanoDrop ND-1000 and an Agilent 2100. Normal lung samples were distant non-tumor tissue taken more than 3 cm from the tumor edge. Donors were newly diagnosed lung cancer patients admitted for thoracic surgery in China between August and November 2014, without prior chemotherapy. Patients who had received previous radiotherapy or chemotherapy, or who had another concurrent cancer, were excluded from the study. Surgical tissue pieces of roughly 1-2.2 cm3 were preserved in RNAlater solution and stored at -80 °C until use. Of note for this clonotype: Its antigen is still unknown. The junction does not match germline at one end; this may be a read error.

This TCR was recovered from a man between 60 and 70 years old with non-small cell lung cancer. The sequence joins TRBV6-1 to TRBJ2-1; 8 middle bases align to TRBD2. The sample was distant non-tumor lung tissue. The CDR3 is CASSEPSGGPDEQFF. The bases are TGCGCTAGCAGTGAACCATCGGGGGGGCCTGATGAGCAGTTCTTC.